Each of the 26 T cell receptor beta chains below was sequenced from the same sample in a study of cytomegalovirus exposure and HLA in healthy donors. The PCR ran on 60 Vbeta and 13 Jbeta primers. The assay was immunoSEQ multiplex PCR, and TCRdb's table has in-frame clones only and misses some. The table lists some 100,000 clones, approximately 73% of them singletons, with approximately 8.4% in the top ten. Material for sequencing was PBMCs. These TCRs come from a man aged 40-55 years in good health and CMV-seronegative.

The chain couples TRBV9 to TRBJ1-2; 7 nucleotides line up with TRBD1. The germline V gene has CDR1 SGDLS and CDR2 YYNGEE. V lost 3 bases, J lost 2 bases, and 4 bases stayed unmatched. The CDR3 length is 14 residues. CDR3 sequence (DNA): TGTGCCAGCAGCGCCTACAGGGGCAACTATGGCTACACCTTC. It encodes CASSAYRGNYGYTF.

V gene TRBV27 combines with J gene TRBJ2-7, with D perhaps matching TRBD2 (5 bases). Trimming removed 6 bases at V and 0 bases at J, with 18 bases between. There are 16 residues in the CDR3. Per the germline V gene, CDR1 is MNHEY and CDR2 is SMNVEV (reference sequence). The CDR3 nucleotides are TGTGCCAGCAGAGGGTGGACTGGGAAAAGCTCCTACGAGCAGTACTTC. It codes for CASRGWTGKSSYEQYF.

This clone has more than one count but fewer than ten. The genes are TRBV2 and TRBJ2-7, with D unresolved. This CDR3 is 10 amino acids long. The germline gives CDR1 SNHLY, CDR2 FYNNEI. The V end was cut by 6 bases, the J end by 4 bases, with 4 bases between. CDR3 in DNA: TGTGCCAGCAGCCGGTACGAGCAGTACTTC. Protein sequence: CASSRYEQYF.

The J gene is TRBJ2-5, the V gene TRBV4-3, with 12 bases that match TRBD2. There are 17 residues in the CDR3. Germline CDR1 and CDR2: LGHNA and YSLEER. With 2 bases clipped from V and 4 bases from J, the junction kept 8 bases outside the gene matches. DNA for the CDR3: TGCGCCAGCAGCCAAATCGGTGCTAGCGGGGGGGGAGAGACCCAGTACTTC. It is translated as CASSQIGASGGGETQYF.

V gene TRBV9 combines with J gene TRBJ1-2; 7 bases are shared with TRBD1. Trimming at V came to 0 bases and at J to 4 bases, leaving 6 bases not matched to a gene. This CDR3 spans 15 amino acids. Germline CDR1 and CDR2: SGDLS and YYNGEE. CDR3 amino acids: CASSVDPGGGYGYTF. CDR3 in DNA: TGTGCCAGCAGCGTAGATCCAGGGGGAGGCTATGGCTACACCTTC. The variable domain in full, completed from reference TRBV9 and TRBJ1-2, reads DSGVTQTPKHLITATGQRVTLRCSPRSGDLSVYWYQQSLDQGLQFLIQYYNGEERAKGNILERFSAQQFPDLHSELNLSSLELGDSALYFCASSVDPGGGYGYTFGSGTRLTVV.

V is TRBV5-6 and J is TRBJ2-3, with D possibly being TRBD2 (5 bases). Germline-derived CDR1 and CDR2 are SGHDT and YYEEEE. V dropped 0 bases and J dropped 5 bases, with 7 bases sitting between them. The length of the CDR3 is 13 residues. CDR3 sequence (DNA): TGTGCCAGCAGCTTGGCCGGGGAAGATACGCAGTATTTT. It specifies CASSLAGEDTQYF.

This clone was picked up a small number of times. This chain joins TRBV5-1 and TRBJ1-3; 7 bases map to TRBD1. The CDR3 contains 14 residues. Germline V gives CDR1 SGHRS, CDR2 YFSETQ. With 4 bases clipped from V and 1 base from J, the junction kept 2 bases outside the gene matches. Written as DNA, the CDR3 is TGCGCCAGCAGCCGGGACAGATCTGGAAACACCATATATTTT. Translating gives CASSRDRSGNTIYF.

The V call is TRBV11-1, the J call TRBJ2-3; a weak D match, TRBD2 (5 bases). V lost 1 base and J 4 bases, leaving 15 bases between the germline ends. Germline CDR1 reads SGHAT; CDR2 reads FQDESV (reference sequence). This CDR3 region has 16 residues. The CDR3 bases are TGTGCCAGCAGCTTAGTCCCCTCGCCCGGGGCAGATACGCAGTATTTT. Encoded protein: CASSLVPSPGADTQYF. The whole variable domain, filled in from reference TRBV11-1 and TRBJ2-3, reads EAEVAQSPRYKITEKSQAVAFWCDPISGHATLYWYRQILGQGPELLVQFQDESVVDDSQLPKDRFSAERLKGVDSTLKIQPAELGDSAMYLCASSLVPSPGADTQYFGPGTRLTVL.

This chain connects TRBV11-2 to TRBJ1-6, with D possibly being TRBD1 (5 bases). The CDR3 consists of 14 residues. Germline-derived CDR1 and CDR2 are SGHAT and FQNNGV. V lost 6 bases and J 6 bases, leaving 12 bases between the germline ends. The CDR3 reads CASSPGVLNSPLHF. DNA of the CDR3: TGTGCCAGCAGTCCGGGGGTACTTAATTCACCCCTCCACTTT.

The DNA of the CDR3 is TGTGCCAGCAGCGTAGGGGTCCAGGTTACAGATACGCAGTATTTT. It is translated as CASSVGVQVTDTQYF. V gene TRBV9 combines with J gene TRBJ2-3; D ambiguous. The length of the CDR3 is 15 residues. The V gene lost 0 bases and the J gene lost 3 bases, with 11 bases spanning the gap. Germline CDR1 is SGDLS and CDR2 is YYNGEE.

The rearrangement uses TRBV2 and TRBJ2-5; TRBD2 matches 7 bases. CDR3 length: 13 residues. After removal of 6 bases from V and 5 bases from J, the junction contained 6 bases not matched to a gene. Germline loops: CDR1 SNHLY, CDR2 FYNNEI. CDR3: CASRGGSGETQYF. In nucleotides, the CDR3 is TGTGCCAGCAGGGGGGGTAGCGGGGAGACCCAGTACTTC.

The rearrangement joins TRBV20-1 to TRBJ1-1; no clear D. Trimming pared 5 bases from V and 1 base from J, leaving 5 bases between. Germline V gene lookup returns CDR1 DFQATT and CDR2 SNEGSKA (reference sequence). The CDR3 runs 11 residues. CDR3 sequence: CSAGRNTEAFF. CDR3 bases: TGCAGTGCTGGCCGGAACACTGAAGCTTTCTTT.

The chain employs TRBV7-2 and TRBJ2-5, with 9 bases aligning to TRBD2. This CDR3 has 17 amino acids. Germline V gene data show CDR1 as SGHTA and CDR2 as FQGNSA. Germline trimming cut 4 bases from V and 5 bases from J; bases unmatched to any gene: 14. The CDR3 nucleotides are TGTGCCAGCAGCTATGTTGTAGGGCGGGGGGGCAGGGAGACCCAGTACTTC. This codes for CASSYVVGRGGRETQYF.

The chain couples TRBV7-2 to TRBJ2-5; D not certain. The V and J ends lost 4 bases and 5 bases respectively, with 17 bases between them. CDR3 length: 15 amino acids. CDR1 SGHTA and CDR2 FQGNSA come from the germline V gene. DNA for the CDR3: TGTGCCAGCAGCTCCACGCCCCAGGCTGCTGAGACCCAGTACTTC. Residues: CASSSTPQAAETQYF.

This chain joins TRBV18 and TRBJ2-3; 8 nucleotides align to TRBD2. The germline V gene encodes CDR1 KGHSH and CDR2 LQKENI. The V gene end was trimmed by 8 bases and the J gene end by 3 bases; junction bases not matched to a gene: 10. The CDR3 is 15 amino acids. The chain's CDR3 is CASPPEVAGTDTQYF. The CDR3 region has the DNA TGTGCCAGCCCCCCGGAGGTAGCGGGGACAGATACGCAGTATTTT. Full variable domain (outside the CDR3, taken from reference TRBV18 and TRBJ2-3): NAGVMQNPRHLVRRRGQEARLRCSPMKGHSHVYWYRQLPEEGLKFMVYLQKENIIDESGMPKERFSAEFPKEGPSILRIQQVVRGDSAAYFCASPPEVAGTDTQYFGPGTRLTVL.

The V gene is TRBV5-1, the J gene TRBJ1-1; 7 bases line up with TRBD1. The V and J ends lost 4 bases and 1 base, in that order; junction bases with no gene match: 4. Looked up from germline, CDR1 is SGHRS and CDR2 is YFSETQ. The CDR3 is 14 residues long. The CDR3 region has the DNA TGCGCCAGCAGCCCACAGGGGACGAACACTGAAGCTTTCTTT. This translates into CASSPQGTNTEAFF.

This chain joins TRBV13 and TRBJ2-5, with 10 positions matching TRBD1. The CDR3 has 16 residues. V shed 5 bases and J 4 bases; nucleotides not matched to a gene: 10. CDR1 PRHDT and CDR2 FYEKMQ come from the germline V gene (reference sequence). The CDR3 region has the DNA TGTGCCAGCAGCCCGGGGGGACAGGGGCCCCGAGAGACCCAGTACTTC. Translation gives CASSPGGQGPRETQYF.

The chain uses TRBV15 and TRBJ2-2; TRBD1 matches at 7 bases. Per germline, CDR1 LNHNV and CDR2 YYDKDF (reference sequence). The CDR3 has 17 amino acids. The V segment lost 1 base and the J segment 4 bases; nucleotides outside the gene matches: 9. CDR3 in amino acids: CATSRGGWDSITGELFF. CDR3 DNA: TGTGCCACCAGCAGAGGAGGTTGGGACAGTATCACCGGGGAGCTGTTTTTT.

Only a few counts were recorded for this clone. The chain carries TRBV6-6 and TRBJ1-1; 7 nucleotides match TRBD1. The CDR3 runs to 14 residues. Germline trimming cut 7 bases from V and 0 bases from J; bases unmatched to any gene: 5. Germline-derived CDR1 and CDR2 are MNHNY and SVGAGI (reference sequence). The CDR3 loop reads CASNGDSMNTEAFF. CDR3 in DNA: TGTGCCAGCAACGGGGACAGTATGAACACTGAAGCTTTCTTT.

Of note for this clone: A junction end diverges from the germline sequence, so it may reflect a read error. The chain employs TRBV25-1 and TRBJ1-2; maybe TRBD1 (6 bases). The CDR3 sequence is 13 residues long. Germline lookup yields CDR1 MGHDK and CDR2 SYGVNS. CDR3 coding DNA: TGTGCCAGCAGGGACGACAGGAGGTATGGCTACCCCTTC. This codes for CASRDDRRYGYPF.

V gene TRBV6-1 combines with J gene TRBJ2-7, with D possibly matching TRBD1 (6 bases). The length of the CDR3 is 14 residues. The V gene's germline CDR1 is MNHNS and CDR2 SASEGT. Trimming pared 3 bases from V and 2 bases from J, leaving 11 bases between. This CDR3 is CASSETGPTYEQYF. The DNA of the CDR3 is TGTGCCAGCAGTGAGACAGGACCCACCTACGAGCAGTACTTC.

The chain is built from TRBV6-1 and TRBJ2-4; TRBD2 is a possible D gene (5 bases). V lost 8 bases and J 0 bases, leaving 14 bases between the germline ends. This CDR3 spans 15 amino acids. The V gene's germline CDR1 is MNHNS and CDR2 SASEGT. The CDR3 region is CASLPPGLAKNIQYF. CDR3 sequence (DNA): TGTGCCAGCCTCCCCCCGGGATTAGCCAAAAACATTCAGTACTTC.

The V gene is TRBV10-3, the J gene TRBJ2-7; TRBD1 matches 11 bases. The CDR3 is 15 residues long. The germline CDR1 and CDR2 sequences are ENHRY and SYGVKD. J was trimmed by 5 bases and V by 2 bases; bases with no gene match: 5. Here the CDR3 DNA reads TGTGCCATCAGTGAGCCGGGACAGGGGGGGCACGAGCAGTACTTC. Residues: CAISEPGQGGHEQYF.

This clone has a handful of counts. The chain couples TRBV5-1 to TRBJ2-7; maybe TRBD1 (5 bases). Trimming left V 3 bases short and J 1 base short, with 14 bases between. The CDR3 covers 15 residues. From germline, CDR1 is SGHRS and CDR2 YFSETQ. CDR3 residues: CASSSSPDSSYEQYF. CDR3 DNA sequence: TGCGCCAGCAGCTCATCTCCTGACAGTTCCTACGAGCAGTACTTC.

This clone was observed once. The chain links TRBV7-8 to TRBJ2-7; 8 nucleotides align to TRBD1. The CDR3 has 15 residues. The junction had 9 bases not matched to a gene; V was cut back by 4 bases and J by 4 bases. CDR1 and CDR2 (germline): SGHVS, FQNEAQ. The CDR3, as DNA: TGTGCCAGCAGCTCCGGATCAGGGGGCATGTACGAGCAGTACTTC. Amino acid sequence: CASSSGSGGMYEQYF.

The V gene is TRBV29-1, the J gene TRBJ2-2; possible D gene TRBD2, 5 bases. CDR1 is SQVTM, CDR2 ANQGSEA, per germline. The length of the CDR3 is 14 residues. With 3 bases removed from V and 3 bases from J, the gap between germline ends came to 11 bases. The CDR3 spells CSVDGGLYTGELFF. The CDR3 DNA sequence: TGCAGCGTTGATGGCGGGCTCTACACCGGGGAGCTGTTTTTT.